Listed below are T cell receptor beta chains from one sample, sequenced in a study of blood T cell repertoires in COVID-19. Sequencing was performed with immunoSEQ multiplex PCR; in TCRdb, only in-frame clones are kept and a portion is missing. The sample includes more than 90,000 clones, approximately 80% of them seen just once. The source material was peripheral blood. The receptors originated from a woman aged 70 to 79 with acute or convalescent COVID-19. The CDR3 runs from the conserved cysteine through the conserved F or W. Fields, in order: clone size, V gene, J gene, CDR3 protein. Clone size is not always given. Where it is, it says once, few, many or a class for expanded clones.

NA,TRBV4-2,TRBJ1-6,CASSQPRTGGSNSPLHF
few,TRBV6-1,TRBJ2-2,CASSEGTFTGELFF
NA,TRBV19,TRBJ1-1,CASSTTVNTEAFF
NA,TRBV11-2,TRBJ2-3,CASSLDLASYTQYF
NA,TRBV7-9,TRBJ2-1,CASISRRQGVFYEQFF
NA,TRBV11-2,TRBJ1-4,CASATERLSEKLFF
few,TRBV28,TRBJ2-2,CASSPGGPTGELFF
NA,TRBV3-1/TRBV3-2,TRBJ2-3,CASSPRTRADTQYF
NA,TRBV5-4,TRBJ2-7,CASSIGTAPSYEQYF
NA,TRBV30,TRBJ2-6,CAWRNEVSGANVLTF
NA,TRBV11-3,TRBJ2-5,CASSTGTPPETQYF
NA,TRBV6-6,TRBJ2-6,CASSPSAGGSGANVLTF
NA,TRBV27,TRBJ1-2,CASSSGGQNYGYTF
NA,TRBV5-1,TRBJ1-4,CASSSGDRGNEKLFF
NA,TRBV6-4,TRBJ2-3,CASPRTEGLDTQYF
few,TRBV6-5,TRBJ2-7,CASSLRGGEQYF
NA,TRBV7-3,TRBJ2-1,CASSLMGGNEQFF
NA,TRBV21-1,TRBJ2-1,CASNAPRDNEQFF
NA,TRBV30,TRBJ2-1,CAWSFTAGSYNEQFF
NA,TRBV18,TRBJ2-1,CASSNQRGYNEQFF
once,TRBV7-9,TRBJ2-6,CASSFYSGANVLTF
NA,TRBV6-5,TRBJ1-1,CASSFPGQGPAFF
NA,TRBV12-3/TRBV12-4,TRBJ2-1,CASSSRSYNEQFF
NA,TRBV12-5,TRBJ1-2,CASGDRGNGYTF
few,TRBV6-5,TRBJ2-2,CASSWGGETGELFF
NA,TRBV5-8,TRBJ2-3,CASSLAVLSTDTQYF
NA,TRBV2,TRBJ1-2,CASFLQGNYGYTF
NA,TRBV6-5,TRBJ1-6,CASSRAGVDNSPLHF
once,TRBV5-1,TRBJ1-4,CASSLSGKPNEKLFF
NA,TRBV5-8,TRBJ1-2,CASSGRTGGVVGGYTF
NA,TRBV4-1,TRBJ1-6,CASSQDFGLNNSPLHF
NA,TRBV19,TRBJ2-7,CASSIDSTYEQYF
NA,TRBV6-5,TRBJ1-2,CASTGQLYGYTF
NA,TRBV5-1,TRBJ2-7,CASSLDGGSSYEQYF
NA,TRBV5-5,TRBJ2-3,CASSFETGWSDTQYF
NA,TRBV29-1,TRBJ1-1,CSVSTGTGMTEAFF
NA,TRBV19,TRBJ2-7,CASSKGSDYEQYF
NA,TRBV19,TRBJ2-3,CASSAGGSTDTQYF
few,TRBV28,TRBJ2-1,CASSLGASGSKGEQFF
once,TRBV16,TRBJ1-5,CASSPDSSNQPQHF
NA,TRBV2,TRBJ2-1,CASRATSGNEQFF
NA,TRBV28,TRBJ2-1,CASSPPGQGFSEQFF
few,TRBV9,TRBJ2-2,CASSATSGGNTGELFF
few,TRBV5-4,TRBJ2-7,CASSSRLAGGPREQYF
NA,TRBV9,TRBJ1-3,CASSVGQGLSGNTIYF
few,TRBV7-8,TRBJ1-5,CASSRDRASNQPQHF
NA,TRBV29-1,TRBJ1-4,CSVKFRGSNEKLFF
NA,TRBV2,TRBJ2-1,CASSTSRGFYNEQFF
NA,TRBV14,TRBJ2-2,CASSQRLKGSTGELFF
NA,TRBV19,TRBJ2-1,CASSIEAQAYNEQFF